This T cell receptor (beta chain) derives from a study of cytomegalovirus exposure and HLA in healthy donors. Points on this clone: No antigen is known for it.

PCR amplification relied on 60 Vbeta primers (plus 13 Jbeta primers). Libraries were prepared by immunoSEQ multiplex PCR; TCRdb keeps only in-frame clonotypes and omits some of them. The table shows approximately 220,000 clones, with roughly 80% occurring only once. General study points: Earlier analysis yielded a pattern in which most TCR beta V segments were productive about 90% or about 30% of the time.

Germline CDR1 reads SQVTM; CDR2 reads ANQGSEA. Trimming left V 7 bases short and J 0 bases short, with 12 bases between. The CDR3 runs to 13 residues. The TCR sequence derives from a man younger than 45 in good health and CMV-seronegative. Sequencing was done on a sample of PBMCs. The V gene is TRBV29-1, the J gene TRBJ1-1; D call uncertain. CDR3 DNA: TGCAGCGCCGCTAGCTCCATGAACACTGAAGCTTTCTTT. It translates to CSAASSMNTEAFF.